The 13 T cell receptor beta chains below come from one sample, sequenced in a study of blood T cell repertoires in COVID-19. Repertoires were generated with immunoSEQ multiplex PCR, while TCRdb's copy carries only in-frame clones and drops some. The sample records around 42,000 clones, around 87% being singletons. The specimen sequenced was peripheral blood. These receptors were collected from a man aged 50 to 59 with active COVID-19.

The chain joins TRBV18 to TRBJ1-3; D possibly corresponds to TRBD1 (5 bases). CDR1 and CDR2 (germline): KGHSH, LQKENI. Trimming removed 4 bases at V and 1 base at J, with 14 bases between. There are 16 residues in the CDR3. CDR3 in DNA: TGTGCCAGCTCACTCAACGGTGCAGGGTCTGGAAACACCATATATTTT. Its protein product is CASSLNGAGSGNTIYF.

By proportion, this clone is medium-sized (0.01 to 0.1%). The gene calls are TRBV25-1 and TRBJ1-6; 10 nucleotides agree with TRBD1. Germline CDR1 is MGHDK and CDR2 is SYGVNS. This CDR3 spans 17 amino acids. Losses at the gene ends were 6 bases for V and 7 bases for J; bases not matched to a gene: 12. The CDR3 here is CASSLTGGSSQNSPLHF. CDR3 nucleotide sequence: TGTGCCAGCAGCTTGACAGGGGGCTCATCTCAAAATTCACCCCTCCACTTT.

The CDR3 spells CASSVGQGVVAEAFF. CDR3 nucleotides: TGTGCCAGCAGCGTAGGGCAGGGGGTAGTGGCTGAAGCTTTCTTT. The V gene is TRBV9, the J gene TRBJ1-1; TRBD1 matches at 7 bases. V was clipped by 0 bases and J by 6 bases; unmatched bases: 8. CDR1 is SGDLS, CDR2 YYNGEE, per germline. This CDR3 has 15 amino acids.

This CDR3 is CASSLDPQSRNSPLHF. In nucleotides, the CDR3 is TGTGCCAGCAGCCTGGACCCCCAATCGCGTAATTCACCCCTCCACTTT. The chain uses TRBV5-6 and TRBJ1-6; D is undetermined. This CDR3 contains 16 residues. CDR1 is SGHDT, CDR2 YYEEEE, per germline. Deletions cut 4 bases from V and 6 bases from J, with 17 bases between.

This clone was detected only once. CDR3 region: CASSVDPDEKLFF. The CDR3 DNA follows: TGTGCCAGCAGCGTAGACCCAGATGAAAAACTGTTTTTT. The chain carries TRBV9 and TRBJ1-4; D gene uncertain. Per the germline V gene, CDR1 is SGDLS and CDR2 is YYNGEE. The V and J ends lost 0 bases and 6 bases respectively, with 6 bases between them. This CDR3 has 13 residues. Based on the CDR3 plus reference TRBV9 and TRBJ1-4, the full variable domain is DSGVTQTPKHLITATGQRVTLRCSPRSGDLSVYWYQQSLDQGLQFLIQYYNGEERAKGNILERFSAQQFPDLHSELNLSSLELGDSALYFCASSVDPDEKLFFGSGTQLSVL.

The gene calls are TRBV28 and TRBJ1-3, with D perhaps TRBD1 (5 bases). V shed 5 bases and J shed 2 bases, with 13 bases lying between them. In germline, CDR1 is MDHEN, CDR2 SYDVKM. The CDR3 consists of 15 residues. The DNA of the CDR3 is TGTGCCAGCAGTCCCCCGACAGTACCTGGAAACACCATATATTTT. The encoded protein is CASSPPTVPGNTIYF.

The chain links TRBV7-3 to TRBJ2-2, with D unclear. This CDR3 contains 14 residues. CDR1 is SGHTA and CDR2 is FQGTGA in the germline V gene. V was pared by 6 bases and J by 4 bases, with 12 bases between. Here the CDR3 reads CASSENFGTGELFF. The DNA for the CDR3 is TGTGCCAGCAGTGAAAACTTTGGCACCGGGGAGCTGTTTTTT. Combining the CDR3 with reference TRBV7-3 and TRBJ2-2 gives the whole variable domain GAGVSQTPSNKVTEKGKYVELRCDPISGHTALYWYRQSLGQGPEFLIYFQGTGAADDSGLPNDRFFAVRPEGSVSTLKIQRTERGDSAVYLCASSENFGTGELFFGEGSRLTVL.

V usage is TRBV5-4 and J usage is TRBJ2-7; 7 positions agree with TRBD1. The CDR3 covers 14 residues. CDR1 is SGHNT, CDR2 YYREEE, per germline (reference sequence). After removal of 0 bases from V and 6 bases from J, the junction contained 6 bases not matched to a gene. The DNA for the CDR3 is TGTGCCAGCAGCTTGGGGACAGGCTCCCTCGAGCAGTACTTC. Translated: CASSLGTGSLEQYF.

DNA of the CDR3: TGCGCCAGCAGCCAAGTCTTAGGACTAAAAAGCGGGGAGCTGTTTTTT. Its translation: CASSQVLGLKSGELFF. The chain employs TRBV4-3 and TRBJ2-2, with D possibly matching TRBD2 (6 bases). Trimming cost V 1 base and J 7 bases, with 16 bases left between them. The CDR3 runs to 16 residues. The germline gives CDR1 LGHNA, CDR2 YSLEER.

This rearrangement joins TRBV10-3 to TRBJ2-7, with TRBD1 matching 7 bases. V was pared by 6 bases and J by 3 bases, with 2 bases of the junction left unmatched. CDR3 length: 12 amino acids. The germline V gene encodes CDR1 ENHRY and CDR2 SYGVKD. The CDR3, as DNA: TGTGCCATCAGACGACAGGGCTACGAGCAGTACTTC. It specifies CAIRRQGYEQYF.

This clone was seen just once. This rearrangement joins TRBV21-1 to TRBJ1-5; the listed D gene, TRBD1, was not tested against the DNA. TRBV21-1 is designated a pseudogene. The CDR3 length is 16 residues. The CDR3 DNA follows: TGTGCCAGCAGCCCTATAGGAGAAGGGGTCCCTCAGCCCCAGCATTTT. This sequence encodes CASSPIGEGVPQPQHF.

In the case of this clone: No DNA is shown, since the ends of the CDR3 on it are uncertain; the CDR3 is the one TCRdb lists. The rearrangement links TRBV6-6 to TRBJ2-1; the D call of TRBD1 is as the table states it, not checked on the DNA. Ends included, the CDR3 has 15 residues. Per the germline V gene, CDR1 is MNHNY and CDR2 is SVGAGI (reference sequence). CDR3 protein: CASSTSKGRYNEQFF.

This chain uses TRBV5-6 with TRBJ2-3; a possible D gene is TRBD1 (5 bases). The ends were cut back, 4 bases at V and 4 bases at J, with 10 bases in the middle. The V gene's germline CDR1 is SGHDT and CDR2 YYEEEE. This CDR3 has 13 amino acids. The CDR3: CASSQDSADTQYF. The CDR3 DNA sequence: TGTGCCAGCAGCCAAGACAGCGCAGATACGCAGTATTTT.